This T cell receptor beta chain emerged from a study of blood T cell repertoires in COVID-19 (dated by TCRdb to about 2020). Study-wide context: Collaborator samples came from the United States, Italy and Spain and covered acute and convalescent phases of COVID-19. Samples came from the ongoing ImmuneRACE study (first 160 participants) plus 1,254 subjects from 6 global collaborators. Deeply sampled blood TCRbeta repertoires from subjects exposed to, actively infected with, or recovered from COVID-19 were included in the dataset. Where available, HLA class I and class II types were obtained from metadata supplied by the sample provider rather than from assay-based typing. The repertoires were made available in a free public database intended to serve as a resource for research on the immune response to SARS-CoV-2. The material from the prospective study consisted of cDNA or gDNA derived from T cells, B-cell-depleted T cells, or PBMCs. Nearly every sample came with metadata listing a de-identified subject ID, COVID-19 status, age in years and sex.

To note about this clone: The antigen it recognizes is unknown. There are no base qualities to consult, and no much larger clone falls within one base.

The paper as a whole reports these results and caveats: How much clinical and demographic metadata was included differed by source and by participant, and the metadata was provided uncurated.

Each collaborating institution followed its own protocols to collect whole blood in K2EDTA tubes. For TCRbeta analysis, collaborators shipped samples in one of three forms: frozen whole blood, isolated PBMCs, or DNA extracted from either of those sample types. V loses 5 bases, J loses 4 bases, and the germline ends lie 17 bases apart. The CDR3 goes from the cysteine to the phenylalanine over 15 residues. The entry retains the CDR3 DNA only, 45 bases that are in frame from base 1. CDR1 and CDR2 were assigned from the germline V gene as SNHLY and FYNNEI. The immunoSEQ Assay, a bias-controlled multiplex PCR, was used to amplify TCRbeta CDR3 regions from genomic DNA. Turning to the authors' computational methods: The number of nucleated cells in each sample was estimated from the amplification of reference gene primers within the assay. To quantify the absolute abundance of each unique TCRbeta CDR3 rearrangement, sequence reads were collapsed and filtered. For each sample, productive Simpson clonality was calculated as the square root of Simpson's diversity index across productive rearrangements. The table comes from immuneACCESS by way of TCRdb, which keeps in-frame sequences with V and J called. Part of the clones is missing from these tables; in studies checked, under half for an unresolved V gene and the rest for unknown reasons. Clone size and the V and J calls come from that table; the DNA yielded D and trimming. This sample gives about 190,000 clones in total; approximately 86% of them show up just once. Together, the top ten hold around 1.2% of the sample.

Sample: peripheral blood. This sequence uses TRBV2 and TRBJ1-1; a weak D assignment points to TRBD1 (6 bases agree). The sequence derives from a man aged 30 to 39 with acute or convalescent COVID-19. The DNA sequence is as follows: TGTGCCAGCAGTCCGGGACAATCGACGCCCACTGAAGCTTTCTTT. This is translated as CASSPGQSTPTEAFF.